Listed here are 18 T cell receptor beta chains from one sample, sequenced in a study of OX40 agonist ivuxolimab in advanced cancers. Method: immunoSEQ multiplex PCR; TCRdb's copy keeps in-frame clones and lacks some. Of some 31,000 clones listed, about 90% were seen once; the top ten hold more than 25%. This specimen consisted of CD4+ or CD8+ T cells sorted from blood, obtained in a trial of the OX40 agonist ivuxolimab. These receptors came from an adult with an advanced solid tumor such as melanoma, head and neck, liver or kidney cancer.

V usage is TRBV5-6 and J usage is TRBJ2-5, with TRBD2 matching 11 bases. V was pared by 4 bases and J by 1 base, with 12 bases of the junction left unmatched. The germline CDR1 and CDR2 sequences are SGHDT and YYEEEE. CDR3 length equals 18 residues. DNA of the CDR3: TGTGCCAGCAGCCCCGGGACTAGCGGCCTCCCGTTCCAAGAGACCCAGTACTTC. Translated, it gives CASSPGTSGLPFQETQYF. The complete variable domain, with remaining parts taken from reference TRBV5-6 and TRBJ2-5, reads DAGVTQSPTHLIKTRGQQVTLRCSPKSGHDTVSWYQQALGQGPQFIFQYYEEEERQRGNFPDRFSGHQFPNYSSELNVNALLLGDSALYLCASSPGTSGLPFQETQYFGPGTRLLVL.

This clone was counted between two and nine times. One junction end disagrees with the germline gene, perhaps due to a read error. The chain combines TRBV7-7 with TRBJ1-5; D gene ambiguous. Germline-derived CDR1 and CDR2 are SSHAT and FNYEAQ (reference sequence). CDR3 size: 13 residues. CDR3 loop: CASSFGLNQPQHF. The CDR3 nucleotides are TGTGCTAGCAGCTTCGGGTTGAATCAGCCCCAGCATTTT.

This clone appeared once. This chain connects TRBV2 to TRBJ2-3; 12 positions agree with TRBD2. This CDR3 contains 16 residues. Germline loops: CDR1 SNHLY, CDR2 FYNNEI. Trimming at V came to 1 base and at J to 5 bases, leaving 4 bases not matched to a gene. CDR3 sequence reads: CASSEGLAGVIDTQYF. The CDR3 DNA follows: TGTGCCAGCAGTGAAGGACTAGCGGGAGTAATAGATACGCAGTATTTT.

The rearrangement joins TRBV6-1 to TRBJ2-2; no firm D call. The V gene's germline CDR1 is MNHNS and CDR2 SASEGT. The CDR3 spans 13 residues. V was shortened by 5 bases and J by 5 bases, with 9 bases between the two germline ends. The CDR3 nucleotides read TGTGCCAGCAGTTCTTCTCAAACCGGGGAGCTGTTTTTT. Amino acids: CASSSSQTGELFF.

A note on this clone: At one end, the junction sequence differs from germline, possibly due to a read error. The chain has TRBV9 and TRBJ1-1; maybe TRBD1 (5 bases). Germline CDR1 reads SGDLS; CDR2 reads YYNGEE. The length of the CDR3 is 15 residues. CDR3 sequence reads: CVSSASQDDEREAFF. The CDR3 DNA is TGTGTCAGCAGCGCCTCACAGGATGATGAGAGGGAAGCTTTCTTT. Full variable domain (outside the CDR3, taken from reference TRBV9 and TRBJ1-1): DSGVTQTPKHLITATGQRVTLRCSPRSGDLSVYWYQQSLDQGLQFLIQYYNGEERAKGNILERFSAQQFPDLHSELNLSSLELGDSALYFCVSSASQDDEREAFFGQGTRLTVV.

The rearrangement links TRBV14 to TRBJ2-3; 8 bases match TRBD2. The junction had 6 bases not matched to a gene; V was cut back by 1 base and J by 9 bases. CDR1 is SGHDN and CDR2 is FVKESK in the germline V gene. The CDR3 spans 14 residues. CDR3 bases: TGTGCCAGCAGCCAAGGGCTAGCGGGTTACACGCAGTATTTT. Its translation is CASSQGLAGYTQYF.

This chain connects TRBV4-2 to TRBJ1-2, with D tentatively TRBD1 (5 bases). The CDR3 has 15 amino acids. V was shortened by 3 bases and J by 2 bases, with 13 bases between the two germline ends. Germline V gene sequence: CDR1 LGHNA, CDR2 YNFKEQ. CDR3 DNA sequence: TGTGCCAGCAGCCATGGGGACGGGAAAAACTATGGCTACACCTTC. This gives the protein CASSHGDGKNYGYTF.

This clone was recorded only once. The chain joins TRBV15 to TRBJ2-7; D ambiguous. This CDR3 has 13 amino acids. V was trimmed by 1 base and J by 2 bases, leaving 6 bases between them. Germline assignment: CDR1 LNHNV and CDR2 YYDKDF (reference sequence). CDR3 coding DNA: TGTGCCACCAGCAGAGGGCGAACCTACGAGCAGTACTTC. It translates to CATSRGRTYEQYF.

This CDR3 is CASSLVGDGYQPQHF. CDR3 coding DNA: TGTGCCAGCAGCTTAGTGGGGGACGGCTATCAGCCCCAGCATTTT. The chain has TRBV7-9 and TRBJ1-5; tentatively, D is TRBD1 (5 bases). The CDR3 has 15 amino acids. V was cut by 1 base and J by 5 bases, with 12 bases left in between. CDR1 and CDR2 (germline): SEHNR, FQNEAQ (reference sequence).

The chain couples TRBV10-3 to TRBJ2-1; D is ambiguous. The V end was cut by 2 bases, the J end by 11 bases, with 13 bases between. In germline, CDR1 is ENHRY, CDR2 SYGVKD. The CDR3 covers 13 residues. As DNA, the CDR3 is TGTGCCATCAGTGAGCCAAGGGCTGAGAAGCAGTTCTTC. Translating gives CAISEPRAEKQFF.

The V gene is TRBV5-4, the J gene TRBJ2-3; no clear D gene. The V end lost 4 bases, the J end lost 7 bases, and 22 bases lay between the germline ends. Germline CDR1 is SGHNT and CDR2 is YYREEE (reference sequence). This CDR3 region has 16 residues. The CDR3 DNA sequence: TGTGCCAGCAGCCAAGTTTTGGCGGATTCCGCGAATACGCAGTATTTT. Protein sequence: CASSQVLADSANTQYF.

For this clone: A far larger clone is one nucleotide away, so this likely arose from a read error. J is TRBJ2-1 and V is TRBV4-2; D unresolved. The CDR3 totals 13 residues. With 0 bases removed from V and 5 bases from J, the gap between germline ends came to 5 bases. Germline CDR1 reads LGHNA; CDR2 reads YNFKEQ. CDR3 sequence (DNA): TGTGCCAGCAGCCAAGATGGGAACAATGAGCAGTTCTTC. It translates to CASSQDGNNEQFF.

J is TRBJ2-1 and V is TRBV25-1; TRBD1 aligns across 10 bases. This CDR3 region has 17 residues. After removal of 3 bases from V and 3 bases from J, the junction contained 8 bases not matched to a gene. Germline V CDR1 and CDR2: MGHDK, SYGVNS. The CDR3 coding sequence is TGTGCCAGCAGTGAGTCACCAGGACAGGGGGTCTACAATGAGCAGTTCTTC. Translation: CASSESPGQGVYNEQFF.

This chain uses TRBV9 with TRBJ2-5, with 8 bases lining up with TRBD2. CDR3 length: 15 amino acids. Per germline, CDR1 SGDLS and CDR2 YYNGEE. V was pared by 1 base and J by 2 bases, with 4 bases of the junction left unmatched. The CDR3 bases are TGTGCCAGCAGCGTAAGGGGCGGGGGGCAAGAGACCCAGTACTTC. Translation gives CASSVRGGGQETQYF.

The chain uses TRBV10-2 and TRBJ1-1, with D unresolved. The CDR3 sequence is 14 residues long. V was trimmed by 7 bases and J by 1 base, leaving 13 bases between them. Germline loops: CDR1 WSHSY, CDR2 SAAADI. CDR3 in DNA: TGCGCCAGCACCTCTTCAGGCGGGAACACTGAAGCTTTCTTT. Translated: CASTSSGGNTEAFF.

The V and J genes are TRBV19 and TRBJ1-6; perhaps TRBD1 as D (5 bases). The germline gives CDR1 LNHDA, CDR2 SQIVND (reference sequence). The V gene lost 6 bases and the J gene lost 8 bases, with 17 bases spanning the gap. The CDR3 is 15 amino acids. Here the CDR3 DNA reads TGTGCCAGTAGACCCCCGGGACGGTTATATTCACCCCTCCACTTT. It yields the protein CASRPPGRLYSPLHF. The variable domain in full, with the rest retrieved from reference TRBV19 and TRBJ1-6, is DGGITQSPKYLFRKEGQNVTLSCEQNLNHDAMYWYRQDPGQGLRLIYYSQIVNDFQKGDIAEGYSVSREKKESFPLTVTSAQKNPTAFYLCASRPPGRLYSPLHFGNGTRLTVT.

This rearrangement joins TRBV6-1 to TRBJ2-6, with D uncertain. The V end was cut by 1 base, the J end by 2 bases, with 6 bases between. The germline V gene encodes CDR1 MNHNS and CDR2 SASEGT. This CDR3 region has 15 residues. CDR3 DNA sequence: TGTGCCAGCAGTGAAGAATTCCCTGGGGCCAACGTCCTGACTTTC. This sequence encodes CASSEEFPGANVLTF.

The count of this clone is one. DNA of the CDR3: TGTGCCAGTAGTATGTCGGGAGTGGACACCATATATTTT. Its translation: CASSMSGVDTIYF. The chain employs TRBV19 and TRBJ1-3; D remains unclear. Germline V gene lookup returns CDR1 LNHDA and CDR2 SQIVND (reference sequence). V was shortened by 3 bases and J by 8 bases, with 11 bases between the two germline ends. The CDR3 runs 13 residues.